These T cell receptor beta chains were read from a single sample in a study of blood T cells in healthy people across ages. MiXCR was run by TCRdb on the 5' RACE reads, yielding one entry per CDR3 protein. The sample has about 680,000 distinct CDR3 sequences; about half are singletons. The specimen was blood. The receptors derive from a woman in her sixties in good health. The conserved cysteine and the conserved F or W are not part of the CDR3 here.

v_gene	j_gene	CDR3aa
TRBV20-1	TRBJ2-3	SASPGTGGTDTQY
TRBV24-1	TRBJ2-1	ASGGTSGAYNEQF
TRBV7-9	TRBJ2-3	ASSDGGALDTQY
TRBV24-1	TRBJ2-7	ATSKSGSDGEQY
TRBV7-2	TRBJ2-5	ASREGRMGLAGSRQETQY
TRBV28	TRBJ2-3	ASSLFSTDTQY
TRBV20-1	TRBJ1-1	SARDYQGFNTEAF
TRBV27	TRBJ1-2	ASGRDYGYT
TRBV11-2	TRBJ2-7	ASSLASGGYYEQY
TRBV6-2/TRBV6-3	TRBJ1-2	ASRDGQPNYGYT